Each of the 29 T cell receptor beta chains below was sequenced from the same sample in a study of graft-versus-host responses after intestinal transplantation. Repertoires were generated with immunoSEQ multiplex PCR, while TCRdb's copy carries only in-frame clones and drops some. The top ten hold around 2.7% of the sample, which has tens of thousands of clones, around 89% seen once. These receptors lack a known antigen. The starting material was unstimulated CD8+ T cells sorted from spleen or lymph node cells, obtained before intestinal transplant. The receptors were gathered from a human donor who received an intestinal transplant.

V is TRBV18 and J is TRBJ1-6; the D gene is possibly TRBD1 (6 bases). CDR1 and CDR2 from the germline V gene are KGHSH and LQKENI. The CDR3 has 13 amino acids. V was shortened by 6 bases and J by 4 bases, with 7 bases between the two germline ends. In nucleotides, the CDR3 is TGTGCCAGCTCCGGACAGTATAATTCACCCCTCCACTTT. It codes for CASSGQYNSPLHF.

In DNA form, the CDR3 reads TGTGCCACCAGCAGGGGCAGGGGGCAAGCTGAAAAACTGTTTTTT. As protein: CATSRGRGQAEKLFF. V is TRBV15 and J is TRBJ1-4; 8 bases are shared with TRBD1. Germline V gene lookup returns CDR1 LNHNV and CDR2 YYDKDF (reference sequence). Trimming took 3 bases from V and 7 from J; bases not matched to a gene: 7. The CDR3 runs to 15 residues.

This chain links TRBV7-9 with TRBJ2-7; 8 bases align to TRBD1. The V gene end was trimmed by 6 bases and the J gene end by 1 base; junction bases not matched to a gene: 11. The CDR3 has 16 amino acids. The germline gives CDR1 SEHNR, CDR2 FQNEAQ (reference sequence). The CDR3: CASSPYSDRGSYEQYF. The DNA of the CDR3 is TGTGCCAGCAGTCCCTACTCCGACAGGGGATCCTACGAGCAGTACTTC. The whole variable domain, remainder taken from reference TRBV7-9 and TRBJ2-7, is DTGVSQNPRHKITKRGQNVTFRCDPISEHNRLYWYRQTLGQGPEFLTYFQNEAQLEKSRLLSDRFSAERPKGSFSTLEIQRTEQGDSAMYLCASSPYSDRGSYEQYFGPGTRLTVT.

The chain carries TRBV6-1 and TRBJ1-1, with D hard to call. Trimming left V 1 base short and J 1 base short, with 7 bases between. Per germline, CDR1 MNHNS and CDR2 SASEGT. The CDR3 has 14 amino acids. The CDR3 loop is CASSEVARNTEAFF. The CDR3 nucleotides are TGTGCCAGCAGTGAAGTGGCCAGGAACACTGAAGCTTTCTTT.

The rearrangement joins TRBV28 to TRBJ2-2; TRBD2 matches 11 bases. Germline lookup yields CDR1 MDHEN and CDR2 SYDVKM. CDR3 length: 18 amino acids. V was clipped by 3 bases and J by 0 bases; unmatched bases: 6. The chain's CDR3 is CASSFPSGGPSNTGELFF. The CDR3 bases are TGTGCCAGCAGTTTCCCTAGCGGGGGGCCCTCGAACACCGGGGAGCTGTTTTTT.

The rearrangement joins TRBV6-6 to TRBJ1-2; tentatively, D is TRBD1 (5 bases). The germline V gene encodes CDR1 MNHNY and CDR2 SVGAGI (reference sequence). Trimming took off 2 bases at V and 3 bases at J, with 7 bases between the two ends. This CDR3 has 13 amino acids. The CDR3 sequence is CASSYPGDYGYTF. The CDR3 DNA reads as TGTGCCAGCAGTTACCCGGGGGACTATGGCTACACCTTC.

The chain uses TRBV6-5 and TRBJ1-2; a weak D match, TRBD1 (5 bases). The CDR3 covers 14 residues. With 5 bases removed from V and 8 bases from J, the gap between germline ends came to 18 bases. Per the germline V gene, CDR1 is MNHEY and CDR2 is SVGAGI. Written as DNA, the CDR3 is TGTGCCAGCAGTGTTCAGGGAATTGATAGGGGCTACACCTTC. Translated, it gives CASSVQGIDRGYTF.

Written as DNA, the CDR3 is TGTGCCAGCAGCGTAGGGACAGGGGCCCTCTTCACTTATGGCTACACCTTC. Residues: CASSVGTGALFTYGYTF. The chain combines TRBV9 with TRBJ1-2; 9 bases align to TRBD1. V lost 0 bases to trimming and J lost 5 bases; unmatched junction nucleotides: 11. Germline lookup yields CDR1 SGDLS and CDR2 YYNGEE. This CDR3 has 17 amino acids. The whole variable domain, filled in from reference TRBV9 and TRBJ1-2, reads DSGVTQTPKHLITATGQRVTLRCSPRSGDLSVYWYQQSLDQGLQFLIQYYNGEERAKGNILERFSAQQFPDLHSELNLSSLELGDSALYFCASSVGTGALFTYGYTFGSGTRLTVV.

The chain joins TRBV27 to TRBJ1-6, with 10 bases that match TRBD1. The CDR3 sequence is 14 residues long. V lost 8 bases to trimming and J lost 4 bases; unmatched junction nucleotides: 2. Germline V gene lookup returns CDR1 MNHEY and CDR2 SMNVEV (reference sequence). In DNA form, the CDR3 reads TGTGCCAGCGCGGACAGGGGGTATAATTCACCCCTCCACTTT. Amino acids: CASADRGYNSPLHF.

This clone showed up just once. The chain carries TRBV13 and TRBJ1-2, with D perhaps TRBD1 (5 bases). CDR3 length equals 13 residues. Germline CDR1 and CDR2: PRHDT and FYEKMQ (reference sequence). Trimming removed 5 bases from V and 6 bases from J, with 13 bases in between. CDR3 sequence reads: CASSRGGWDGYTF. The CDR3 DNA reads as TGTGCCAGCAGCCGGGGGGGGTGGGATGGCTACACCTTC.

The chain has TRBV28 and TRBJ2-7; possibly TRBD2 for D (7 bases). The V and J ends lost 8 bases and 7 bases respectively, with 18 bases between them. The germline gives CDR1 MDHEN, CDR2 SYDVKM. There are 13 residues in the CDR3. CDR3 protein: CASLRGAPWEQYF. The CDR3 DNA reads as TGTGCCAGCCTCCGGGGGGCCCCCTGGGAGCAGTACTTC.

V and J are TRBV28 and TRBJ2-3; no clear D. CDR1 and CDR2 (germline): MDHEN, SYDVKM. The ends were cut back, 5 bases at V and 5 bases at J, with 17 bases in the middle. This CDR3 spans 15 amino acids. For the CDR3, the DNA is TGTGCCAGCAGTCCCTTGGCAGATTACCTAGATACGCAGTATTTT. It encodes CASSPLADYLDTQYF.

The CDR3 sequence is CSVIQGDRYEQYF. For the CDR3, the DNA is TGCAGCGTCATACAGGGGGATCGCTACGAGCAGTACTTC. This chain links TRBV29-1 with TRBJ2-7, with TRBD1 matching 8 bases. V gave up 6 bases and J gave up 3 bases; unmatched junction bases: 7. The germline V gene has CDR1 SQVTM and CDR2 ANQGSEA. CDR3 length equals 13 residues.

V usage is TRBV7-9 and J usage is TRBJ2-1, with TRBD1 matching over 7 bases. The CDR3 extends over 16 amino acids. Trimming took 5 bases from V and 5 from J; bases not matched to a gene: 12. Germline CDR1 is SEHNR and CDR2 is FQNEAQ (reference sequence). CDR3 sequence: CASSPHRGSVHNEQFF. CDR3 bases: TGTGCCAGCAGCCCACACAGGGGCTCGGTCCACAATGAGCAGTTCTTC.

The chain employs TRBV7-9 and TRBJ1-2, with D uncertain. CDR1 and CDR2 (germline): SEHNR, FQNEAQ (reference sequence). The CDR3 spans 15 residues. V shed 1 base and J shed 4 bases, with 13 bases lying between them. The CDR3 loop is CASSLDYEVAYGYTF. CDR3 DNA sequence: TGTGCCAGCAGCTTAGATTACGAGGTTGCCTATGGCTACACCTTC.

The V gene is TRBV9, the J gene TRBJ2-7; 11 positions match TRBD1. Germline assignment: CDR1 SGDLS and CDR2 YYNGEE. The CDR3 has 13 residues. The junction had 3 bases not matched to a gene; V was cut back by 4 bases and J by 6 bases. The chain's CDR3 is CASSPGTGGEQYF. Written as DNA, the CDR3 is TGTGCCAGCAGCCCCGGGACAGGGGGCGAGCAGTACTTC.

This clone was detected only once. The CDR3 sequence is CASSLKMWATGELFF. The DNA for the CDR3 is TGCGCCAGCAGCTTGAAAATGTGGGCGACCGGGGAGCTGTTTTTT. The chain employs TRBV5-1 and TRBJ2-2; D is uncertain. V dropped 1 base and J dropped 5 bases, with 12 bases sitting between them. The germline gives CDR1 SGHRS, CDR2 YFSETQ. This CDR3 region has 15 residues.

The chain has TRBV4-1 and TRBJ1-5; perhaps TRBD1 as D (5 bases). V was trimmed by 1 base and J by 2 bases, leaving 9 bases between them. In germline, CDR1 is MGHRA, CDR2 YSYEKL. CDR3 size: 15 residues. The CDR3 protein is CASSQGQGGNQPQHF. In nucleotides, the CDR3 is TGCGCCAGCAGCCAAGGGCAGGGTGGCAATCAGCCCCAGCATTTT.

This chain uses TRBV27 with TRBJ1-1; D is perhaps TRBD1 (5 bases). Looked up from germline, CDR1 is MNHEY and CDR2 is SMNVEV (reference sequence). V was shortened by 3 bases and J by 2 bases, with 7 bases between the two germline ends. The CDR3 has 13 residues. CDR3 loop: CASSLGPNTEAFF. CDR3 coding DNA: TGTGCCAGCAGTTTGGGGCCCAACACTGAAGCTTTCTTT.

This chain uses TRBV2 with TRBJ2-3, with 7 bases aligning to TRBD2. V shed 3 bases, J shed 6 bases, and the junction held 15 bases outside the gene matches. The CDR3 runs to 17 residues. CDR1 and CDR2 from the germline V gene are SNHLY and FYNNEI. The CDR3 bases are TGTGCCAGCAGTGACTTCCGAGGAGGCGGGAGTGCGGATACGCAGTATTTT. Its translation is CASSDFRGGGSADTQYF. The full variable domain, its missing parts supplied by reference TRBV2 and TRBJ2-3, is EPEVTQTPSHQVTQMGQEVILRCVPISNHLYFYWYRQILGQKVEFLVSFYNNEISEKSEIFDDQFSVERPDGSNFTLKIRSTKLEDSAMYFCASSDFRGGGSADTQYFGPGTRLTVL.

The chain combines TRBV5-1 with TRBJ2-7; TRBD1 aligns across 7 bases. CDR3 length: 14 amino acids. The germline V gene encodes CDR1 SGHRS and CDR2 YFSETQ. J lost 7 bases, V lost 0 bases, and 7 bases had no gene match. CDR3 loop: CASSLGKWTGEQYF. The CDR3, as DNA: TGCGCCAGCAGCTTGGGGAAATGGACAGGAGAGCAGTACTTC.

This clone was seen a few times. The chain is built from TRBV6-4 and TRBJ2-3; tentative D call: TRBD2 (6 bases). The ends were cut back, 3 bases at V and 0 bases at J, with 7 bases in the middle. Germline CDR1 MRHNA, CDR2 SNTAGT. The CDR3 sequence is 14 residues long. The CDR3 is CASSEGTSTDTQYF. The CDR3, as DNA: TGTGCCAGCAGTGAGGGGACTAGCACAGATACGCAGTATTTT.

This chain uses TRBV4-2 with TRBJ1-1; D might be TRBD1 (5 bases). This CDR3 spans 16 amino acids. Between the trimmed V and J ends, which lost 3 bases and 4 bases, there was a span of 18 bases. Germline CDR1 and CDR2: LGHNA and YNFKEQ. CDR3 DNA sequence: TGTGCCAGCAGCCAGTGGGGCCAAGCCAGAGGCACTGAAGCTTTCTTT. Translated: CASSQWGQARGTEAFF.

The V gene is TRBV28, the J gene TRBJ2-3; TRBD1 matches 7 bases. Germline lookup yields CDR1 MDHEN and CDR2 SYDVKM. CDR3 size: 16 residues. V lost 3 bases and J lost 4; bases outside the gene matches: 10. CDR3 in amino acids: CASSLLRPQGADTQYF. The CDR3 DNA is TGTGCCAGCAGTTTGCTTAGGCCGCAGGGGGCAGATACGCAGTATTTT.

V and J are TRBV5-6 and TRBJ1-2; D uncertain. Trimming removed 0 bases from V and 5 bases from J, with 11 bases in between. CDR1 is SGHDT, CDR2 YYEEEE, per germline. The CDR3 is made up of 14 amino acids. The CDR3 is CASSLGPEGYGYTF. The CDR3 region has the DNA TGTGCCAGCAGCTTGGGGCCGGAGGGATATGGCTACACCTTC. Filled out from reference TRBV5-6 and TRBJ1-2, the complete variable domain reads DAGVTQSPTHLIKTRGQQVTLRCSPKSGHDTVSWYQQALGQGPQFIFQYYEEEERQRGNFPDRFSGHQFPNYSSELNVNALLLGDSALYLCASSLGPEGYGYTFGSGTRLTVV.

The chain combines TRBV27 with TRBJ1-2; D is ambiguous. V lost 5 bases, J lost 2 bases, and 9 bases lay in between. The CDR3 sequence is 13 residues long. Germline V gene sequence: CDR1 MNHEY, CDR2 SMNVEV (reference sequence). CDR3 amino acids: CASSHTENYGYTF. The CDR3 region has the DNA TGTGCCAGCAGTCACACAGAGAACTATGGCTACACCTTC.

The chain joins TRBV28 to TRBJ1-1; D is unclear. The CDR3 length is 13 residues. The V end lost 3 bases, the J end lost 10 bases, and 15 bases lay between the germline ends. CDR1 MDHEN and CDR2 SYDVKM come from the germline V gene. The CDR3 DNA follows: TGTGCCAGCAGTTTTGGAGGGTCTCCGGCAGCTTTCTTT. The encoded protein is CASSFGGSPAAFF.

The rearrangement uses TRBV19 and TRBJ1-2; no definite D call. Trimming stripped 3 bases from V and 4 bases from J, with 18 bases between. The CDR3 extends over 16 amino acids. Germline V gene sequence: CDR1 LNHDA, CDR2 SQIVND (reference sequence). The CDR3 reads CASSIILGLGSYGYTF. CDR3 nucleotides: TGTGCCAGTAGTATCATTCTCGGACTTGGGAGCTATGGCTACACCTTC.

The CDR3 here is CASRIWDSEGSHNSPLHF. In DNA form, the CDR3 reads TGTGCCAGTAGGATTTGGGACAGTGAAGGTTCCCATAATTCACCCCTCCACTTT. The gene calls are TRBV19 and TRBJ1-6, with TRBD1 matching over 7 bases. V shed 6 bases, J shed 5 bases, and the junction held 16 bases outside the gene matches. This CDR3 contains 18 residues. Germline lookup yields CDR1 LNHDA and CDR2 SQIVND (reference sequence).